Shown below are 27 T cell receptor beta chains from a single sample sequenced in a study of low-dose radiotherapy and immunotherapy resistance in tumors. With TRAV- and TRBV-specific primers, first-strand cDNA was made, covering the alpha and beta chains. TCRs were amplified for roughly 22 PCR cycles with a constant-region primer and V-primer adapter. TCRdb reprocessed the reads via MiXCR and lists one record per CDR3 protein. This sample has about 6,400 distinct CDR3 sequences; 70% to 80% occur once, and the top ten carry 9% to 14%. The receptors originated from a human donor with advanced metastatic prostate, ovarian, gallbladder or colorectal cancer (not recorded which). This table probably holds off-target reads from a library built for another chain.

V and J are TRBV3-1 and TRBJ2-1; the D gene could be TRBD1 or TRBD2 (6 bases each). Between the trimmed V and J ends, which lost 1 base and 5 bases, there was a span of 12 bases. CDR3 length: 15 amino acids. CDR1 LGHDT and CDR2 YNNKEL come from the germline V gene (reference sequence). The CDR3 sequence is CASSQGWGANNEQFF. The CDR3 DNA is TGTGCCAGCAGCCAAGGGTGGGGGGCCAACAATGAGCAGTTCTTC.

In its sample, this clonotype is large (0.1 to 1%). The CDR3 is CASSQDGAGAGGELFF. The CDR3 coding sequence is TGTGCCAGCAGCCAAGATGGAGCGGGGGCTGGCGGGGAGCTGTTTTTT. The gene calls are TRBV3-1 and TRBJ2-2, with TRBD2 matching 8 bases. Germline V lookup: CDR1 LGHDT, CDR2 YNNKEL (reference sequence). V dropped 0 bases and J dropped 7; count of bases not matched to a gene: 7. CDR3 length equals 16 residues.

V and J are TRBV29-1 and TRBJ1-1; 8 bases fit TRBD1. The CDR3 totals 15 residues. From germline, CDR1 is SQVTM and CDR2 ANQGSEA. Germline trimming cut 5 bases from V and 2 bases from J; bases unmatched to any gene: 10. The CDR3 sequence is CSVKDREGSNTEAFF. CDR3 nucleotide sequence: TGCAGCGTTAAGGACAGGGAGGGTAGTAACACTGAAGCTTTCTTT.

The chain has TRBV6-1 and TRBJ1-5, with D possibly being TRBD1 (6 bases). The CDR3 has 18 residues. V dropped 1 base and J dropped 1 base, with 17 bases sitting between them. CDR1 is MNHNS, CDR2 SASEGT, per germline. The CDR3 DNA reads TGTGCCAGCAGTGAAGTGAGGGGGGGCGCTTTCAGCAATCAGCCCCAGCATTTT. Its protein is CASSEVRGGAFSNQPQHF.

This sequence joins TRBV3-1 and TRBJ1-1, with D possibly being TRBD1 (5 bases). CDR1 is LGHDT, CDR2 YNNKEL, per germline (reference sequence). V was shortened by 8 bases and J by 2 bases, with 18 bases between the two germline ends. The CDR3 has 15 amino acids. DNA of the CDR3: TGTGCCAGCGGAGGCTTAAGCCGGGGCAACACTGAAGCTTTCTTT. Translating it yields CASGGLSRGNTEAFF. Looking up the rest from reference TRBV3-1 and TRBJ1-1 gives the full variable domain: DTAVSQTPKYLVTQMGNDKSIKCEQNLGHDTMYWYKQDSKKFLKIMFSYNNKELIINETVPNRFSPKSPDKAHLNLHINSLELGDSAVYFCASGGLSRGNTEAFFGQGTRLTVV.

The chain carries TRBV5-4 and TRBJ2-7; 7 nucleotides match TRBD2. Germline loops: CDR1 SGHNT, CDR2 YYREEE (reference sequence). V shed 2 bases, J shed 0 bases, and the junction held 5 bases outside the gene matches. CDR3 length: 15 residues. DNA for the CDR3: TGTGCCAGCAGCTTTCTAGCGGTCCCCTCCTACGAGCAGTACTTC. Translation gives CASSFLAVPSYEQYF.

The CDR3 here is CSARHQTETQYF. The DNA for the CDR3 is TGCAGTGCTAGACATCAAACAGAGACCCAGTACTTC. J is TRBJ2-5 and V is TRBV20-1; the D is unclear. The length of the CDR3 is 12 residues. CDR1 and CDR2 (germline): DFQATT, SNEGSKA (reference sequence). Trimming cost V 2 bases and J 4 bases, with 8 bases left between them.

This rearrangement joins TRBV28 to TRBJ2-3; 8 bases map to TRBD1. The CDR3 spans 16 residues. Germline V lookup: CDR1 MDHEN, CDR2 SYDVKM. V trimming: 5 bases; J trimming: 4 bases; junction bases outside the gene matches: 11. This CDR3 is CASSPRPGQGPDTQYF. The CDR3 nucleotides read TGTGCCAGCAGTCCGCGCCCCGGACAGGGCCCAGATACGCAGTATTTT.

This clonotype was seen only once. The chain employs TRBV5-1 and TRBJ2-7; D unresolved. The CDR3 has 12 residues. V was shortened by 5 bases and J by 4 bases, with 10 bases between the two germline ends. The germline V gene has CDR1 SGHRS and CDR2 YFSETQ. CDR3 coding DNA: TGCGCCAGCAGAGACTCCATATACGAGCAGTACTTC. It specifies CASRDSIYEQYF. Full variable domain (outside the CDR3, taken from reference TRBV5-1 and TRBJ2-7): KAGVTQTPRYLIKTRGQQVTLSCSPISGHRSVSWYQQTPGQGLQFLFEYFSETQRNKGNFPGRFSGRQFSNSRSEMNVSTLELGDSALYLCASRDSIYEQYFGPGTRLTVT.

The chain couples TRBV5-1 to TRBJ2-1; TRBD2 matches at 9 bases. CDR3 length: 15 amino acids. In germline, CDR1 is SGHRS, CDR2 YFSETQ. V shed 7 bases and J 5 bases; nucleotides not matched to a gene: 10. CDR3 residues: CASGTSPTRNNEQFF. As DNA, the CDR3 is TGCGCCAGCGGGACTAGCCCGACCCGAAACAATGAGCAGTTCTTC. Together with reference TRBV5-1 and TRBJ2-1, the CDR3 gives the full variable domain: KAGVTQTPRYLIKTRGQQVTLSCSPISGHRSVSWYQQTPGQGLQFLFEYFSETQRNKGNFPGRFSGRQFSNSRSEMNVSTLELGDSALYLCASGTSPTRNNEQFFGPGTRLTVL.

Only one count was recorded for this clonotype. V and J are TRBV11-2 and TRBJ2-7, with D maybe TRBD1 (6 bases). Trimming removed 5 bases at V and 2 bases at J, with 10 bases between. CDR3 size: 13 residues. Per the germline V gene, CDR1 is SGHAT and CDR2 is FQNNGV. The CDR3 is CASSRDNTYEQYF. CDR3 nucleotide sequence: TGTGCCAGCAGCCGGGACAACACCTACGAGCAGTACTTC.

The J gene is TRBJ2-3, the V gene TRBV5-6, with D possibly being TRBD1 (6 bases). Germline V gene sequence: CDR1 SGHDT, CDR2 YYEEEE. This CDR3 region has 13 residues. V dropped 4 bases and J dropped 1 base, with 7 bases sitting between them. The CDR3 is CASSNRGTDTQYF. The CDR3 region has the DNA TGTGCCAGCAGCAACAGGGGCACAGATACGCAGTATTTT. Complete variable domain (other parts from reference TRBV5-6 and TRBJ2-3): DAGVTQSPTHLIKTRGQQVTLRCSPKSGHDTVSWYQQALGQGPQFIFQYYEEEERQRGNFPDRFSGHQFPNYSSELNVNALLLGDSALYLCASSNRGTDTQYFGPGTRLTVL.

In this sample, this clonotype turned up a few times. The J gene is TRBJ2-7, the V gene TRBV29-1; D is ambiguous. The ends were cut back, 4 bases at V and 0 bases at J, with 7 bases in the middle. Per germline, CDR1 SQVTM and CDR2 ANQGSEA. This CDR3 has 12 residues. The DNA of the CDR3 is TGCAGCGTTGGCAGAAACTCCTACGAGCAGTACTTC. Its translation is CSVGRNSYEQYF.

This chain joins TRBV7-9 and TRBJ2-7; 8 bases agree with TRBD2. Unmatched junction bases numbered 15, after V lost 5 bases and J lost 6 bases. Germline values: CDR1 SEHNR, CDR2 FQNEAQ (reference sequence). The CDR3 is 16 amino acids. CDR3 coding DNA: TGTGCCAGCAGCCCGAGATCAGCGGGAGTGCCTCCCGAGCAGTACTTC. Translating gives CASSPRSAGVPPEQYF. The full variable domain, rest sourced from reference TRBV7-9 and TRBJ2-7, is DTGVSQNPRHKITKRGQNVTFRCDPISEHNRLYWYRQTLGQGPEFLTYFQNEAQLEKSRLLSDRFSAERPKGSFSTLEIQRTEQGDSAMYLCASSPRSAGVPPEQYFGPGTRLTVT.

This clonotype occurred once. V is TRBV4-2 and J is TRBJ1-1; D may be TRBD1 (6 bases). Germline values: CDR1 LGHNA, CDR2 YNFKEQ. Trimming took 4 bases from V and 4 from J, leaving 10 bases between them. The CDR3 spans 13 residues. This CDR3 reads CASSRTGSTEAFF. The CDR3 nucleotides read TGTGCCAGCAGCCGCACAGGGTCCACTGAAGCTTTCTTT.

This clonotype was seen only a few times. The chain is built from TRBV5-6 and TRBJ1-1; a weak D match, TRBD1 (5 bases). Germline V gene sequence: CDR1 SGHDT, CDR2 YYEEEE. The V and J ends lost 6 bases and 5 bases respectively, with 17 bases between them. The CDR3 runs to 14 residues. In nucleotides, the CDR3 is TGTGCCAGCACCGTCCGGGGGAGGATAACTGAAGCTTTCTTT. Protein: CASTVRGRITEAFF.

This clonotype was seen a single time. The chain recombines TRBV18 with TRBJ2-3, with 7 positions matching TRBD1. The CDR3 extends over 16 amino acids. The germline gives CDR1 KGHSH, CDR2 LQKENI. V lost 6 bases to trimming and J lost 0 bases; unmatched junction nucleotides: 9. CDR3 sequence (DNA): TGTGCCAGCTCGGCGACAGGGTCTTCTAGCACAGATACGCAGTATTTT. This codes for CASSATGSSSTDTQYF. The full variable domain, with the rest looked up from reference TRBV18 and TRBJ2-3, is NAGVMQNPRHLVRRRGQEARLRCSPMKGHSHVYWYRQLPEEGLKFMVYLQKENIIDESGMPKERFSAEFPKEGPSILRIQQVVRGDSAAYFCASSATGSSSTDTQYFGPGTRLTVL.

This chain connects TRBV2 to TRBJ2-6, with 9 nucleotides matching TRBD1. Germline loops: CDR1 SNHLY, CDR2 FYNNEI. Unmatched junction bases numbered 12, after V lost 10 bases and J lost 2 bases. This CDR3 contains 17 residues. The CDR3 nucleotides read TGTGCCACGCACCCTAGGACAGGGGCTGCTGGGGCCAACGTCCTGACTTTC. Amino acid sequence: CATHPRTGAAGANVLTF.

The rearrangement links TRBV14 to TRBJ2-5, with TRBD2 as a possible D gene (5 bases). Germline loops: CDR1 SGHDN, CDR2 FVKESK. V lost 5 bases and J lost 2, with 12 bases in between. The CDR3 extends over 14 amino acids. CDR3 in amino acids: CASSISSTQETQYF. The DNA for the CDR3 is TGTGCCAGCAGCATTTCTAGCACACAAGAGACCCAGTACTTC.

The rearrangement uses TRBV2 and TRBJ1-5, with TRBD1 identical over 7 bases. V trimming: 6 bases; J trimming: 11 bases; junction bases outside the gene matches: 10. The CDR3 is 13 amino acids. The germline V gene has CDR1 SNHLY and CDR2 FYNNEI. CDR3 amino acids: CASRKDSQGSQHF. Here the CDR3 DNA reads TGTGCCAGCAGGAAGGATTCACAGGGGTCCCAGCATTTT.

The chain combines TRBV7-9 with TRBJ1-1, with D maybe TRBD1 (6 bases). The V end was cut by 5 bases, the J end by 3 bases, with 10 bases between. Germline-derived CDR1 and CDR2 are SEHNR and FQNEAQ (reference sequence). CDR3 length: 13 residues. CDR3 protein: CASSPGQYTEAFF. CDR3 DNA: TGTGCCAGCAGCCCCGGACAGTACACTGAAGCTTTCTTT.

This clonotype was found a few times. The V gene is TRBV28, the J gene TRBJ2-3, with a possible D match to TRBD1 (6 bases). The CDR3 is 15 residues long. The germline V gene encodes CDR1 MDHEN and CDR2 SYDVKM. Trimming pared 7 bases from V and 0 bases from J, leaving 14 bases between. The CDR3: CASNKQGSSTDTQYF. CDR3 nucleotides: TGTGCCAGCAATAAGCAGGGGAGTAGCACAGATACGCAGTATTTT.

V is TRBV5-1 and J is TRBJ2-7, with TRBD2 matching 11 bases. V trimming: 4 bases; J trimming: 4 bases; junction bases outside the gene matches: 4. From germline, CDR1 is SGHRS and CDR2 YFSETQ. This CDR3 comprises 14 residues. The CDR3 region is CASSTGLAAYEQYF. CDR3 sequence (DNA): TGCGCCAGCAGCACGGGACTAGCGGCTTACGAGCAGTACTTC.

The V call is TRBV28, the J call TRBJ2-7; TRBD2 matches 15 bases. Germline V gene data show CDR1 as MDHEN and CDR2 as SYDVKM. J lost 7 bases, V lost 6 bases, and 13 bases had no gene match. The CDR3 sequence is 17 residues long. CDR3 nucleotide sequence: TGTGCCAGCAGCCTCGCCGGACTAGCGGGAGGGCTCAGAGAGCAGTACTTC. Translated, it gives CASSLAGLAGGLREQYF. The complete variable domain, with remaining parts taken from reference TRBV28 and TRBJ2-7, reads DVKVTQSSRYLVKRTGEKVFLECVQDMDHENMFWYRQDPGLGLRLIYFSYDVKMKEKGDIPEGYSVSREKKERFSLILESASTNQTSMYLCASSLAGLAGGLREQYFGPGTRLTVT.

Only a few counts were recorded for this clonotype. The chain uses TRBV5-5 and TRBJ1-2; no clear D. Trimming took off 3 bases at V and 2 bases at J, with 8 bases between the two ends. The germline CDR1 and CDR2 sequences are SGHKS and YYEKEE (reference sequence). The CDR3 totals 13 residues. As DNA, the CDR3 is TGTGCCAGCAGCTCCCAGGTCAACTATGGCTACACCTTC. Protein: CASSSQVNYGYTF.

This chain connects TRBV15 to TRBJ2-1; 7 bases fit TRBD1. Per germline, CDR1 LNHNV and CDR2 YYDKDF (reference sequence). The CDR3 has 14 amino acids. The V segment lost 0 bases and the J segment 8 bases; nucleotides outside the gene matches: 4. DNA of the CDR3: TGTGCCACCAGCAGAGATGTAGGGGGCCATGAGCAGTTCTTC. This encodes CATSRDVGGHEQFF. Full variable domain (rest looked up from reference TRBV15 and TRBJ2-1): DAMVIQNPRYQVTQFGKPVTLSCSQTLNHNVMYWYQQKSSQAPKLLFHYYDKDFNNEADTPDNFQSRRPNTSFCFLDIRSPGLGDTAMYLCATSRDVGGHEQFFGPGTRLTVL.

The rearrangement uses TRBV5-1 and TRBJ2-7, with D perhaps matching TRBD1 or TRBD2 (5 bases each). The ends were cut back, 1 base at V and 5 bases at J, with 16 bases in the middle. In germline, CDR1 is SGHRS, CDR2 YFSETQ. The CDR3 runs to 15 residues. CDR3 protein: CASSLWAGANDEQYF. CDR3 nucleotides: TGCGCCAGCAGCTTGTGGGCCGGGGCGAACGACGAGCAGTACTTC.